This entry lists 3 T cell receptor beta chains sequenced from one sample in a study of vaccination effects on CD4 cells after COVID-19. Sequencing in the ViraFEST assay came after antigen-specific CD4+ T cells had been expanded with viral peptide pools, which were used to stimulate PBMC. Researchers isolated CD4+ T cells once less than 13 days of culture had elapsed. Absence of prior SARS-CoV-2 infection characterized the vaccine recipients, who showed negative nucleocapsid antibodies. Their antigens are not known. Profiling relied on immunoSEQ multiplex PCR, and the TCRdb table lists in-frame clones only, not all of them. The data show roughly 25,000 clones, just under 75% seen once. The source was CD4+ T cells from PBMCs cultured with SARS-CoV-2 spike peptides, collected before COVID-19 vaccination. The receptors shown here come from a human donor who received a COVID-19 vaccine.

This chain links TRBV6-5 with TRBJ2-5; 10 nucleotides line up with TRBD2. CDR1 and CDR2 (germline): MNHEY, SVGAGI. This CDR3 spans 14 amino acids. Trimming cost V 7 bases and J 4 bases; bases outside gene matches: 6. The CDR3: CASKRGGLGETQYF. The CDR3 bases are TGTGCCAGCAAGCGGGGGGGCCTTGGAGAGACCCAGTACTTC.

The V and J genes are TRBV5-5 and TRBJ2-1; 12 bases align to TRBD2. V trimming: 4 bases; J trimming: 4 bases; junction bases outside the gene matches: 3. Germline CDR1 and CDR2: SGHKS and YYEKEE (reference sequence). CDR3 length: 15 residues. DNA of the CDR3: TGTGCCAGCAGCGTAACTAGCGGGAGGTACAATGAGCAGTTCTTC. This encodes CASSVTSGRYNEQFF.

The chain combines TRBV19 with TRBJ2-2; 12 positions match TRBD2. Per the germline V gene, CDR1 is LNHDA and CDR2 is SQIVND (reference sequence). V lost 4 bases, J lost 5 bases, and 8 bases stayed unmatched. CDR3 length: 17 amino acids. The CDR3 loop is CASSTPSGRARTGELFF. The CDR3 DNA reads as TGTGCCAGTAGTACGCCTAGCGGGAGGGCTCGAACCGGGGAGCTGTTTTTT.